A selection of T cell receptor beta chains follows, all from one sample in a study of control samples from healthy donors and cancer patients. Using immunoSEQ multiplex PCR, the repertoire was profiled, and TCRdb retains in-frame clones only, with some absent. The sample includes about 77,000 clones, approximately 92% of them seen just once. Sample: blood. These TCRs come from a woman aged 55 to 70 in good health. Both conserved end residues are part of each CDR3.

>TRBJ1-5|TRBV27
CASSRTGGGQPQHF
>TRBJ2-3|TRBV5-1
CASSLQGEGSTDTQYF
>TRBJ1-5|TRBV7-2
CASSLGQYNQPQHF
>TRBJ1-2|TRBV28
CASSYPGRSNYGYTF
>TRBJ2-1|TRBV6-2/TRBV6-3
CASSPTSGADKIYNEQFF
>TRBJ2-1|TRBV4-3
CASSQDLASGRYLEQFF
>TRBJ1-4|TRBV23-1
CASSHPNVRPYSTNEKLFF
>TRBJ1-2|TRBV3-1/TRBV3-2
CASSRAGTTSYGYTF
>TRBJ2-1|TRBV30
CAWRLAGGYLHNEQFF
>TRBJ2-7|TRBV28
CASSYLATGGPYEQYF
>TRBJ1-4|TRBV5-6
CASSLAGTQKLFF
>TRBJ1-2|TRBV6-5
CASSSTNYGYTF
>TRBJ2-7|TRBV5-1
CASSFTLQGSYEQYF
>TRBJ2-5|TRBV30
CAWSYTSGIGETQYF
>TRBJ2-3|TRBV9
CASSPFILPDTQYF
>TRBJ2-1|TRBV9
CASSVGTGNNEQFF
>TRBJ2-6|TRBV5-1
CASSLGQLRVSGANVLTF
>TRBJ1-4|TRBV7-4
CASSCGQGGTNEKLFF
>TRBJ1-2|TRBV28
CASNMGGRKSGYTF
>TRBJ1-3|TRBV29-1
CSVLGAGTGAGNTIYF
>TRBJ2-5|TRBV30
CAWGQLAGGGETQYF
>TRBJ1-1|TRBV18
CASSPPSTGGISEAFF
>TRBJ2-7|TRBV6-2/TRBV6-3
CASSRTSDEQYF
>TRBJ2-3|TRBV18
CASSPQLAGTTDTQYF
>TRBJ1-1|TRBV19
CASRGQLPNTEAFF
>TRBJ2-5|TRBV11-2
CASSNNRDFGTQYF
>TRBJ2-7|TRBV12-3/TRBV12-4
CASSLYRTYEQYF
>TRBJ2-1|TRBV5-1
CASSYLPPSGTRTNEQFF
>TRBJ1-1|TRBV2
CASSATPRDKNTEAFF
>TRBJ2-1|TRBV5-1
CASSFRGGPYNEQFF
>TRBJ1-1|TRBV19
CASLSGGTEAFF
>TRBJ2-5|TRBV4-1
CASSPAGTSLQETQYF
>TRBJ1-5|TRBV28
CASSFSSRSNQPQHF
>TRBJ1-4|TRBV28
CASKTGREKLFF
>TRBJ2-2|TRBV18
CASSRSSRGTGELFF
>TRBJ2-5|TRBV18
CASSPPSQETQYF
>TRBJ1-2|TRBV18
CASSTGDNYGYTF
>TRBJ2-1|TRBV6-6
CARDRVGVGYEQFF
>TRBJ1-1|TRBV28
CATLASFWLNTEAFF
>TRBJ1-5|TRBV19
CASRSWASSNQPQHF
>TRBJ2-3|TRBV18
CASSQNRGITSGASTDTQYF
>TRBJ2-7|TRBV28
CASSVVTLSSEQYF
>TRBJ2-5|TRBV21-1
CASSKVRGGRVRETQYF
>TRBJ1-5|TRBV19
CASSIDRVQPQHF
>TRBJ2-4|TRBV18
CASSPPDRGEKYF
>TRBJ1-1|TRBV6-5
CASSYSRGGGMAEAFF
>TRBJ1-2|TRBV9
CASSALGQGRNGYTF
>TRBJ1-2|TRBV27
CASSLTGAGNYGYTF
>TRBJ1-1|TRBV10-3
CAARGPQNTEAFF
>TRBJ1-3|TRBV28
CASSTPGLLSGNTIYF
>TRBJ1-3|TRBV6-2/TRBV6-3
CASSVRGRGNTIYF
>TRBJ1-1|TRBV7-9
CASSLGGWSTEAFF
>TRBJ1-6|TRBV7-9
CASSLGGSGPLHF
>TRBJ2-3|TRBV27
CASSLLGMLRGHGTDTQYF
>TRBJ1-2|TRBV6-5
CASSYSKNGNYGYTF
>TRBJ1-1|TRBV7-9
CASSLRDKNTEAFF
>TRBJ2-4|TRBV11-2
CASSPNEGRKNIQYF
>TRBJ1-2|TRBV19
CASSKRDRGYSDGYTF
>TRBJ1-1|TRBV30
CAWSVNGGMAFF
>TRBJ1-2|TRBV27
CASSLLMGQGWYGYTF